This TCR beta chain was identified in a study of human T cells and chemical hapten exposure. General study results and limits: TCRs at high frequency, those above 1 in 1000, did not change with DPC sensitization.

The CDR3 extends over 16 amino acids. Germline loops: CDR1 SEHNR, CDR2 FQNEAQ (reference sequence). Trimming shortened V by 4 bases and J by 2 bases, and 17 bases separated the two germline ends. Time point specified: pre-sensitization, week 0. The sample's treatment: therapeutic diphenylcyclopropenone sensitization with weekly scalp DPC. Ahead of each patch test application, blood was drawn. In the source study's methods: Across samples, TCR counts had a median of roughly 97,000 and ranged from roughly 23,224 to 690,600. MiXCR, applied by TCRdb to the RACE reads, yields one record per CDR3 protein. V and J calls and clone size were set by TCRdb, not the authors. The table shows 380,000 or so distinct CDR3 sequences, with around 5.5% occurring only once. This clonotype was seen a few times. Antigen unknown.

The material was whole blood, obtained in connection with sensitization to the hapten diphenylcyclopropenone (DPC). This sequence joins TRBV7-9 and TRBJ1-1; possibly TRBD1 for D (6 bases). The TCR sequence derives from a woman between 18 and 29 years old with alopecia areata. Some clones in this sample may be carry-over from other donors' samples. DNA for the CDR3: TGTGCCAGCAGCTGGACCAGGGGTACAAGCAACACTGAAGCTTTCTTT. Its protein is CASSWTRGTSNTEAFF.